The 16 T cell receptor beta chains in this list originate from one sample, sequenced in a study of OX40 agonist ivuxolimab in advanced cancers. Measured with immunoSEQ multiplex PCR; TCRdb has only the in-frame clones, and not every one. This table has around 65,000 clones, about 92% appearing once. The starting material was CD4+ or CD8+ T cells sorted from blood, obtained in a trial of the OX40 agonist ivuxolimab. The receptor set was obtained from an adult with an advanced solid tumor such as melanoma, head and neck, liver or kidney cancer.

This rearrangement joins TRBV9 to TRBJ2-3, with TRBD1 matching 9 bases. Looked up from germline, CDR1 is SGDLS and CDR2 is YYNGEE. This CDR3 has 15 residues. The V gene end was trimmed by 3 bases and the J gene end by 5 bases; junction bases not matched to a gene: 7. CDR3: CASSATGTGLDTQYF. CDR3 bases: TGTGCCAGCAGCGCGACCGGGACAGGGTTAGATACGCAGTATTTT.

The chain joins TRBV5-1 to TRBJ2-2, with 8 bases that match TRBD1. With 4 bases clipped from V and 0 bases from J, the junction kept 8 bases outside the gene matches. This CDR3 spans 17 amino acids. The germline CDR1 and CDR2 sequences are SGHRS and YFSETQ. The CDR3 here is CASSIDRGGANTGELFF. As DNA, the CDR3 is TGCGCCAGCAGCATAGACAGGGGTGGAGCGAACACCGGGGAGCTGTTTTTT.

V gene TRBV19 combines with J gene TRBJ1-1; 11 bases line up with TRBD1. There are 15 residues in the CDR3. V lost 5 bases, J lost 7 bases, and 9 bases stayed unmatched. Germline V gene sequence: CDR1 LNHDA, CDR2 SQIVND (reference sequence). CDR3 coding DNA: TGTGCCAGTAGTTCCCGGGACAGGGGGTTCAGTGAAGCTTTCTTT. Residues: CASSSRDRGFSEAFF.

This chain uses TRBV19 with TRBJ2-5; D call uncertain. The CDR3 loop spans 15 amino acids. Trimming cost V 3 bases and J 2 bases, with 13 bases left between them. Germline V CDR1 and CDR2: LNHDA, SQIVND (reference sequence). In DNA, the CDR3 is TGTGCCAGTAGTATTTACGCAGATGTTCAAGAGACCCAGTACTTC. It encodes CASSIYADVQETQYF.

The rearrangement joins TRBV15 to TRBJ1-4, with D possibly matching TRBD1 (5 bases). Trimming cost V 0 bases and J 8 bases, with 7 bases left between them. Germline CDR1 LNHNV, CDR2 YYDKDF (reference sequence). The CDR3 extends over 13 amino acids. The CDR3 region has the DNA TGTGCCACCAGCAGAGATCCAGGGGAAAAACTGTTTTTT. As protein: CATSRDPGEKLFF.

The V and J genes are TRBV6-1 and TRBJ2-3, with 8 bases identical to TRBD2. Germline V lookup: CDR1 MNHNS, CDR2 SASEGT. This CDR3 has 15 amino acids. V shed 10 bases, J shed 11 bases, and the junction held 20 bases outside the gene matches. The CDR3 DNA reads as TGTGCCACCCGGGGGCAGTTTGGTAGCGGGGAAGGGCAGTATTTT. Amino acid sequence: CATRGQFGSGEGQYF.

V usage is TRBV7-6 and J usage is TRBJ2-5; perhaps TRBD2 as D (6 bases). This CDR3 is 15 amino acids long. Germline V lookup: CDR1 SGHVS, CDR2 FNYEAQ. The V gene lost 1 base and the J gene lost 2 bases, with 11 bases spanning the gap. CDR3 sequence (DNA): TGTGCCAGCAGCTTAGGTCCCGGACTACAAGAGACCCAGTACTTC. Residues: CASSLGPGLQETQYF.

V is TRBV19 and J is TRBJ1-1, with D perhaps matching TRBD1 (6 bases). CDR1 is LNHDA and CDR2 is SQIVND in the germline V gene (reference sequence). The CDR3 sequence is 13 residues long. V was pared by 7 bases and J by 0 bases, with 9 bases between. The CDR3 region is CASKDRLNTEAFF. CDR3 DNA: TGTGCCAGTAAAGACAGGTTGAACACTGAAGCTTTCTTT.

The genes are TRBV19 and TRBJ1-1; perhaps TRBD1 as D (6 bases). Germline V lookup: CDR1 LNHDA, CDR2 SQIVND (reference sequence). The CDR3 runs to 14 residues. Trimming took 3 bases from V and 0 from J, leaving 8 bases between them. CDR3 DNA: TGTGCCAGTAGTATCGGACAGTTGAACACTGAAGCTTTCTTT. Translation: CASSIGQLNTEAFF.

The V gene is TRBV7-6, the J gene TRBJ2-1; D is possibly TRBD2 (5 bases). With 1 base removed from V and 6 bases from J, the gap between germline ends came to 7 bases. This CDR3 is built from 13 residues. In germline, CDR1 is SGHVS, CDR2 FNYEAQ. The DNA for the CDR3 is TGTGCCAGCAGCTTAGGGGCGGGCAATGAGCAGTTCTTC. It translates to CASSLGAGNEQFF.

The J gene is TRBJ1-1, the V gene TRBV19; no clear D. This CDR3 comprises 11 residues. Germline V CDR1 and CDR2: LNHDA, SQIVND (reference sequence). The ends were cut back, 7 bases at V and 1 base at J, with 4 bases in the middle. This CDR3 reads CASIWNTEAFF. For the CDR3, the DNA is TGTGCCAGTATTTGGAACACTGAAGCTTTCTTT.

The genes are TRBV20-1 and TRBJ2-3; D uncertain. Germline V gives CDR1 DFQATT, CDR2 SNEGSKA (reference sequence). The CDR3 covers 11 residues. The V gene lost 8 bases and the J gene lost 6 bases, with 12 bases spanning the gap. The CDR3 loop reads CSSYSQDTQYF. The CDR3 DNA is TGCAGTAGCTATTCCCAGGATACGCAGTATTTT.

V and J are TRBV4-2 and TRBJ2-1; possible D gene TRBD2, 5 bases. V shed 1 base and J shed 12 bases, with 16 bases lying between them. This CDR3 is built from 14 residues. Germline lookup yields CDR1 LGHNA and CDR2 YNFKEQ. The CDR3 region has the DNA TGTGCCAGCAGCCAAGTTTACGGCCCGGAGGTGCAGTTCTTC. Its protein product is CASSQVYGPEVQFF.

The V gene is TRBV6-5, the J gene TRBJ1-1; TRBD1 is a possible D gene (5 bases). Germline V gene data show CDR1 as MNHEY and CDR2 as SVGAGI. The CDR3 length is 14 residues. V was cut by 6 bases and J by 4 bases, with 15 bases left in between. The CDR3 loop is CASREGAPLTEAFF. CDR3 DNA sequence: TGTGCCAGCAGGGAAGGGGCGCCTCTCACTGAAGCTTTCTTT.

CDR3: CASNTGLAGNEQFF. The CDR3 bases are TGTGCCAGCAACACGGGACTAGCGGGCAATGAGCAGTTCTTC. This chain connects TRBV7-9 to TRBJ2-1; TRBD2 matches at 12 bases. CDR1 is SEHNR and CDR2 is FQNEAQ in the germline V gene (reference sequence). The CDR3 extends over 14 amino acids. V trimming: 7 bases; J trimming: 6 bases; junction bases outside the gene matches: 4.

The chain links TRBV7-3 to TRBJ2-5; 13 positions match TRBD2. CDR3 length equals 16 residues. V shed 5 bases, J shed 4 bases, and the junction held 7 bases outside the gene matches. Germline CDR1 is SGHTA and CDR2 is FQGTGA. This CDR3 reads CASSTTSGGPRETQYF. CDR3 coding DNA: TGTGCCAGCAGCACGACTAGCGGGGGGCCGAGAGAGACCCAGTACTTC.